Described below is a single T cell receptor beta chain sequence and its context. What it recognizes is unknown. This specimen comes from a study of shared clonotypes between healthy human individuals. General observations from the study: Clonotype sharing levels among donors were expected to vary with sequencing depth. Genetic and exposure-history diversity was limited by the few donors. Sampling included only blood; tissue repertoires likely differ.

Measured with immunoSEQ multiplex PCR; TCRdb has only the in-frame clones, and not every one. The sample carries about 2 million clones, 85% to 95% recorded once. Sequenced sample: naive CD4+ T cells sorted from blood. Specified subset: CD45RA+ positively selected. The source of this sequence is a man aged 18 to 29 in good health.

In DNA form, the CDR3 reads TGCGCCAGCAGCCAATCCACTAGCGCGGGTGGGGAAGAGACCCAGTACTTC. Translation gives CASSQSTSAGGEETQYF. V gene TRBV4-1 combines with J gene TRBJ2-5, with TRBD2 identical over 7 bases. Germline assignment: CDR1 MGHRA and CDR2 YSYEKL. This CDR3 region has 17 residues. J was trimmed by 3 bases and V by 2 bases; bases with no gene match: 12.